Following are 13 T cell receptor beta chains from one sample sequenced in a study of CD8 T cells in ankylosing spondylitis. TCRdb passed the 5' RACE reads through MiXCR, listing each CDR3 protein once. Here the sample spans some 240,000 distinct CDR3 sequences, about 9.1% being singletons. The sample was blood, either unsorted or a sorted T cell fraction (not recorded which). Receptors originate from a male donor with ankylosing spondylitis or in good health (not recorded which).

Ten or more counts support this clonotype. The chain has TRBV27 and TRBJ2-3; no reliable D call. V lost 5 bases, J lost 2 bases, and 14 bases lay in between. Germline V CDR1 and CDR2: MNHEY, SMNVEV (reference sequence). This CDR3 comprises 15 residues. The CDR3 DNA follows: TGTGCCAGCAGTGGTAGTTGGAGTTTCACAGATACGCAGTATTTT. Translation gives CASSGSWSFTDTQYF.

This clonotype has ten or more counts. The chain is built from TRBV10-3 and TRBJ2-7; tentatively, D is TRBD2 (5 bases). The V end was cut by 4 bases, the J end by 7 bases, with 11 bases between. This CDR3 spans 12 amino acids. Germline V gives CDR1 ENHRY, CDR2 SYGVKD. As DNA, the CDR3 is TGTGCCATCAGTGTAGGGCCGGGGGAGCAGTACTTC. Amino acid sequence: CAISVGPGEQYF.

In its sample, this clonotype was seen many times. This chain uses TRBV7-8 with TRBJ2-4; D unclear. Germline V lookup: CDR1 SGHVS, CDR2 FQNEAQ. V lost 0 bases and J 0 bases, leaving 12 bases between the germline ends. The CDR3 is made up of 17 amino acids. CDR3 amino acids: CASSLARADLAKNIQYF. CDR3 DNA sequence: TGTGCCAGCAGCTTAGCACGGGCTGATTTAGCCAAAAACATTCAGTACTTC.

This clonotype was observed at least ten times. The chain links TRBV25-1 to TRBJ1-4, with D maybe TRBD1 (5 bases). The CDR3 sequence is 15 residues long. Trimming took off 2 bases at V and 6 bases at J, with 13 bases between the two ends. Looked up from germline, CDR1 is MGHDK and CDR2 is SYGVNS. This CDR3 is CASSEPTGPDEKLFF. CDR3 coding DNA: TGTGCCAGCAGTGAACCAACAGGACCGGATGAAAAACTGTTTTTT.

The chain employs TRBV30 and TRBJ2-1; D unclear. CDR3 length: 13 residues. The germline V and J ends were trimmed by 4 bases and 0 bases, with 7 bases remaining between them. Germline V gene data show CDR1 as GTSNPN and CDR2 as SVGIG (reference sequence). The CDR3 bases are TGTGCCTGGAACCCACCCTCCTACAATGAGCAGTTCTTC. Its protein product is CAWNPPSYNEQFF.

This clonotype was picked up many times. The rearrangement links TRBV12-3 or TRBV12-4 to TRBJ1-2, with D perhaps TRBD1 (6 bases). The CDR3 extends over 14 amino acids. Trimming shortened V by 4 bases and J by 8 bases, and 17 bases separated the two germline ends. This chain's CDR3 is CASSSPDRLRGYTF. CDR3 nucleotides: TGTGCCAGCAGTTCCCCGGACAGACTAAGGGGCTACACCTTC.

This clonotype has ten or more counts. The chain combines TRBV7-2 with TRBJ2-7, with 7 bases fitting TRBD1. The CDR3 spans 15 residues. CDR1 and CDR2 (germline): SGHTA, FQGNSA. V lost 5 bases, J lost 1 base, and 8 bases stayed unmatched. The CDR3 DNA sequence: TGTGCCAGCAGCCCAAGACAGGGATTTTCCTACGAGCAGTACTTC. The encoded protein is CASSPRQGFSYEQYF.

The DNA for the CDR3 is TGTGCCAGCAGCTTTGGGATGGCTAGCAATCAGCCCCAGCATTTT. Protein sequence: CASSFGMASNQPQHF. The chain carries TRBV5-6 and TRBJ1-5, with unresolved D. V was cut by 2 bases and J by 0 bases, with 9 bases left in between. CDR3 length: 15 amino acids. The germline V gene has CDR1 SGHDT and CDR2 YYEEEE.

This clonotype was seen at least ten times. The chain joins TRBV12-3 or TRBV12-4 to TRBJ2-7; either TRBD1 or TRBD2 may supply D (5 bases each). The germline V and J ends were trimmed by 7 bases and 4 bases, with 14 bases remaining between them. The CDR3 spans 13 residues. The CDR3, as DNA: TGTGCCAGCAACCCGGGACCACTATACGAGCAGTACTTC. This codes for CASNPGPLYEQYF.

This clonotype was observed many times. This chain joins TRBV7-9 and TRBJ2-1; D may be TRBD2 (6 bases). CDR1 and CDR2 (germline): SEHNR, FQNEAQ (reference sequence). This CDR3 has 16 residues. V dropped 4 bases and J dropped 8 bases, with 21 bases sitting between them. CDR3 bases: TGTGCCAGCAGCTCGACGACTAGTGGTGTTCGGGATGAGCAGTTCTTC. This codes for CASSSTTSGVRDEQFF.

This clonotype showed up many times. V usage is TRBV5-1 and J usage is TRBJ2-1; D possibly corresponds to TRBD2 (6 bases). The germline gives CDR1 SGHRS, CDR2 YFSETQ. CDR3 length: 16 residues. The ends were cut back, 3 bases at V and 3 bases at J, with 16 bases in the middle. CDR3 sequence (DNA): TGCGCCAGCAGCTCCAACCGGGACTCCTACTACAATGAGCAGTTCTTC. The encoded protein is CASSSNRDSYYNEQFF.

This clonotype was recorded at least ten times. The gene calls are TRBV27 and TRBJ2-2; D possibly uses TRBD1 or TRBD2 (5 bases each). CDR1 and CDR2 from the germline V gene are MNHEY and SMNVEV (reference sequence). CDR3 size: 17 residues. V was clipped by 3 bases and J by 0 bases, with 14 bases between them. The CDR3 spells CASSLRGYPTNTGELFF. The CDR3, as DNA: TGTGCCAGCAGTTTGAGGGGTTACCCGACGAACACCGGGGAGCTGTTTTTT.

This clonotype was found many times. The V and J genes are TRBV4-3 and TRBJ1-1; D gene unclear. CDR1 and CDR2 from the germline V gene are LGHNA and YSLEER. The CDR3 runs 15 residues. V lost 1 base and J lost 4, with 13 bases in between. In DNA, the CDR3 is TGCGCCAGCAGCCAAGGAAGTTCTTACCGCACTGAAGCTTTCTTT. Translating gives CASSQGSSYRTEAFF.